Presented here are 25 T cell receptor beta chains from one specimen sequenced in a study of blood T cells in healthy people across ages. The use of a sample-barcoded 5' primer and a J-beta primer mix characterized a second PCR of roughly 6 to 11 cycles. TCRdb analysed the 5' RACE reads with MiXCR anew, one entry per CDR3 protein. This sample has more than 1,400,000 distinct CDR3 sequences, with about 43% found just once. Input material: blood. The receptors here all came from a woman aged 18-30 years in good health.

The J gene is TRBJ2-7, the V gene TRBV29-1, with 9 bases fitting TRBD1. V dropped 6 bases and J dropped 4; count of bases not matched to a gene: 13. Germline lookup yields CDR1 SQVTM and CDR2 ANQGSEA. The CDR3 extends over 15 amino acids. This CDR3 is CSVDRAGQGRYEQYF. CDR3 bases: TGCAGCGTCGACCGAGCGGGACAGGGTCGGTACGAGCAGTACTTC.

The CDR3 nucleotides read TGTGCCAGCAGCTTAGGGACAGGGGATCTCTATGGCTACACCTTC. Its translation is CASSLGTGDLYGYTF. The chain joins TRBV13 to TRBJ1-2, with 8 nucleotides matching TRBD1. CDR1 and CDR2 (germline): PRHDT, FYEKMQ (reference sequence). The V segment lost 0 bases and the J segment 4 bases; nucleotides outside the gene matches: 4. CDR3 size: 15 residues.

The chain combines TRBV28 with TRBJ2-7, with 9 nucleotides matching TRBD2. This CDR3 contains 13 residues. Trimming removed 5 bases from V and 5 bases from J; junction bases left unmatched: 4. Germline V gives CDR1 MDHEN, CDR2 SYDVKM. The CDR3 nucleotides are TGTGCCAGCAGTGTATCTAGCGGGAACGAGCAGTACTTC. Protein product: CASSVSSGNEQYF.

J is TRBJ2-1 and V is TRBV29-1; D may be TRBD2 (5 bases). The V and J ends lost 3 bases and 7 bases respectively, with 7 bases between them. CDR1 is SQVTM, CDR2 ANQGSEA, per germline. The CDR3 totals 11 residues. DNA for the CDR3: TGCAGCGTTGATCCGGGAAATGAGCAGTTCTTC. The encoded protein is CSVDPGNEQFF.

There are a few counts of this clonotype. The V gene is TRBV20-1, the J gene TRBJ2-3; 14 positions match TRBD2. The CDR3 runs 15 residues. V gave up 5 bases and J gave up 6 bases; unmatched junction bases: 7. Germline V gene sequence: CDR1 DFQATT, CDR2 SNEGSKA (reference sequence). The CDR3 DNA follows: TGCAGTGCTCGAGGGACTAGCGGGAGTGGTGATACGCAGTATTTT. It codes for CSARGTSGSGDTQYF.

The chain is built from TRBV4-1 and TRBJ2-5, with TRBD1 as a possible D gene (6 bases). V shed 8 bases and J shed 11 bases, with 33 bases lying between them. The CDR3 has 17 residues. Looked up from germline, CDR1 is MGHRA and CDR2 is YSYEKL. In DNA form, the CDR3 reads TGCGCCAGCGGCCTAGTCAGCGCTCGCGACGACAGGAATGAGCAGTACTTC. This encodes CASGLVSARDDRNEQYF.

V is TRBV20-1 and J is TRBJ2-7; a possible D gene is TRBD2 (5 bases). V gave up 5 bases and J gave up 0 bases, with 14 bases separating them. Germline V lookup: CDR1 DFQATT, CDR2 SNEGSKA (reference sequence). The CDR3 is 14 residues long. The CDR3 DNA follows: TGCAGTGCTGACGGGGTGGCTTACTCCTACGAGCAGTACTTC. This codes for CSADGVAYSYEQYF.

This clonotype was counted a few times. V gene TRBV5-1 combines with J gene TRBJ1-2; D is unresolved. CDR3 length equals 16 residues. The germline CDR1 and CDR2 sequences are SGHRS and YFSETQ. The V end was cut by 5 bases, the J end by 0 bases, with 17 bases between. The CDR3 reads CASREVSRHPNYGYTF. DNA of the CDR3: TGCGCCAGCAGAGAAGTCTCCAGGCATCCTAACTATGGCTACACCTTC.

This clonotype was recorded many times. An end of the junction does not agree with germline; a read error may underlie this. This chain connects TRBV7-3 to TRBJ1-1; D is perhaps TRBD1 (6 bases). Germline loops: CDR1 SGHTA, CDR2 FQGTGA. This CDR3 has 14 residues. Here the CDR3 DNA reads TGCGCCAGCAGCTCCCAAGGAGGGGGCACTGAAGCTTTCTTT. Protein sequence: CASSSQGGGTEAFF.

The genes are TRBV2 and TRBJ1-1; no reliable D call. CDR1 and CDR2 (germline): SNHLY, FYNNEI. The germline V and J ends were trimmed by 8 bases and 6 bases, with 7 bases remaining between them. The CDR3 extends over 10 amino acids. The DNA for the CDR3 is TGTGCCAGCCACGGGGCTGAAGCTTTCTTT. This codes for CASHGAEAFF.

A note on this clonotype: With a much larger clone just one base away, this may be a read error. This chain joins TRBV5-1 and TRBJ1-2; 9 bases align to TRBD1. Per germline, CDR1 SGHRS and CDR2 YFSETQ. The CDR3 is made up of 13 amino acids. CDR3 region: CASSPGQGWGCTF. CDR3 sequence (DNA): TGCGCCAGCAGCCCTGGACAGGGGTGGGGCTGCACCTTC.

This chain connects TRBV12-3 or TRBV12-4 to TRBJ2-7, with 11 bases lining up with TRBD2. J gave up 7 bases and V 4 bases, and 6 bases lay outside the gene matches. The length of the CDR3 is 14 residues. This CDR3 is CASSWDSGGGEQYF. The CDR3 region has the DNA TGTGCCAGCAGTTGGGATAGCGGGGGGGGTGAGCAGTACTTC.

The V gene is TRBV12-3 or TRBV12-4, the J gene TRBJ2-1; 7 positions agree with TRBD1. This CDR3 has 16 residues. The trim removed 4 bases at V and 5 bases at J, leaving 11 bases unmatched. The CDR3 here is CASSSVRDSSNNEQFF. The CDR3 region has the DNA TGTGCCAGCAGTTCGGTCCGGGACAGCAGCAACAATGAGCAGTTCTTC.

V is TRBV7-2 and J is TRBJ2-3, with TRBD2 matching 8 bases. Trimming cost V 1 base and J 5 bases; bases outside gene matches: 5. Germline loops: CDR1 SGHTA, CDR2 FQGNSA. The CDR3 length is 15 residues. The CDR3 bases are TGTGCCAGCAGCTTAGTTTTTAGCGGGAAAGATACGCAGTATTTT. Translating gives CASSLVFSGKDTQYF. The variable domain in full, completed from reference TRBV7-2 and TRBJ2-3, reads GAGVSQSPSNKVTEKGKDVELRCDPISGHTALYWYRQSLGQGLEFLIYFQGNSAPDKSGLPSDRFSAERTGGSVSTLTIQRTQQEDSAVYLCASSLVFSGKDTQYFGPGTRLTVL.

This clonotype came up a few times. The chain uses TRBV10-3 and TRBJ1-2; 11 nucleotides agree with TRBD1. Germline values: CDR1 ENHRY, CDR2 SYGVKD. The length of the CDR3 is 14 residues. The junction had 2 bases not matched to a gene; V was cut back by 2 bases and J by 6 bases. Here the CDR3 reads CAISEGQGAHGYTF. CDR3 nucleotides: TGTGCCATCAGTGAGGGACAGGGGGCACATGGCTACACCTTC.

The sample holds many counts of this clonotype. This chain uses TRBV5-1 with TRBJ2-1, with D possibly TRBD1 on 5 matching bases. In germline, CDR1 is SGHRS, CDR2 YFSETQ. The CDR3 is 16 amino acids. V was clipped by 0 bases and J by 9 bases, with 19 bases between them. The CDR3 bases are TGCGCCAGCAGCTTGGGAGCGCCGGACCCTAGGGGTGAGCAGTTCTTC. Its protein is CASSLGAPDPRGEQFF.

This clonotype has just a few counts. The V gene is TRBV29-1, the J gene TRBJ2-1; D might be TRBD1 (6 bases). Germline V gene lookup returns CDR1 SQVTM and CDR2 ANQGSEA. V lost 7 bases and J 2 bases, leaving 15 bases between the germline ends. The CDR3 contains 14 residues. The CDR3: CSARSGVAYNEQFF. The CDR3 DNA is TGCAGCGCCCGTTCAGGGGTTGCCTACAATGAGCAGTTCTTC.

V gene TRBV13 combines with J gene TRBJ2-1; the match to TRBD2 covers 12 bases. With 6 bases clipped from V and 10 bases from J, the junction kept 7 bases outside the gene matches. The germline CDR1 and CDR2 sequences are PRHDT and FYEKMQ (reference sequence). This CDR3 is built from 14 residues. CDR3 loop: CASRSDLAGGEQFF. Here the CDR3 DNA reads TGTGCCAGCAGGAGCGACCTAGCGGGAGGGGAGCAGTTCTTC.

The rearrangement uses TRBV6-1 and TRBJ2-6; TRBD2 agrees at 12 bases. The length of the CDR3 is 19 residues. V lost 5 bases, J lost 0 bases, and 8 bases stayed unmatched. Looked up from germline, CDR1 is MNHNS and CDR2 is SASEGT. Here the CDR3 DNA reads TGTGCCAGCAGTCAGGGACTAGCGGGTTCCTACTCTGGGGCCAACGTCCTGACTTTC. Its translation: CASSQGLAGSYSGANVLTF.

The genes are TRBV5-4 and TRBJ2-5; 9 bases are a match to TRBD2. The DNA end is a closer match to TRBJ2-7, so the J assignment may be wrong. Germline lookup yields CDR1 SGHNT and CDR2 YYREEE (reference sequence). The CDR3 extends over 15 amino acids. CDR3 DNA: TGTGCCAGCAGCTGGAAGCTAGCGGGAAGAGACGAGCAGTACTTC. It specifies CASSWKLAGRDEQYF.

The chain combines TRBV6-1 with TRBJ1-2; D unresolved. The length of the CDR3 is 13 residues. CDR1 and CDR2 (germline): MNHNS, SASEGT. V was clipped by 4 bases and J by 6 bases, with 12 bases between them. CDR3 nucleotide sequence: TGTGCCAGCAGTGTTCCCGGGAGTCATGGCTACACCTTC. Protein product: CASSVPGSHGYTF.

This chain uses TRBV14 with TRBJ2-3; TRBD2 agrees at 11 bases. CDR1 and CDR2 from the germline V gene are SGHDN and FVKESK. This CDR3 is built from 20 residues. V shed 5 bases, J shed 0 bases, and the junction held 16 bases outside the gene matches. This CDR3 reads CASSTLPGTSGKISTDTQYF. CDR3 nucleotides: TGTGCCAGCAGCACCCTTCCCGGGACTAGCGGAAAGATTAGCACAGATACGCAGTATTTT.

This clonotype was observed a few times. This chain links TRBV6-1 with TRBJ1-1; D is possibly TRBD1 (5 bases). The CDR3 sequence is 15 residues long. V shed 2 bases and J shed 8 bases, with 18 bases lying between them. CDR1 and CDR2 (germline): MNHNS, SASEGT. CDR3 nucleotide sequence: TGTGCCAGCAGTGAACCAACGGGACGGCTTTTAGAAGCTTTCTTT. Translated: CASSEPTGRLLEAFF.

This chain connects TRBV5-4 to TRBJ1-5; D ambiguous. Germline V gives CDR1 SGHNT, CDR2 YYREEE (reference sequence). V lost 0 bases and J lost 5, with 12 bases in between. This CDR3 region has 15 residues. For the CDR3, the DNA is TGTGCCAGCAGCTTGGGAAAAGGGCTCCATCAGCCCCAGCATTTT. It encodes CASSLGKGLHQPQHF.

The CDR3 DNA reads TGTGCCAGCAGTTTACTAGCCCAACTGGAGACCCAGTACTTC. It specifies CASSLLAQLETQYF. The rearrangement links TRBV27 to TRBJ2-5, with D maybe TRBD2 (5 bases). The germline V gene has CDR1 MNHEY and CDR2 SMNVEV (reference sequence). Between the trimmed V and J ends, which lost 2 bases and 5 bases, there was a span of 12 bases. CDR3 length: 14 amino acids.